The next 11 T cell receptor beta chains were all read from a single sample in a study of long-term antiretroviral therapy in people with HIV. At survey level, the immunoSEQ assay was run in its v3.0 version. Only in-frame clones appear in the TCRdb table, and some are missing; sequencing was by immunoSEQ multiplex PCR. In the table there are 30,000 to 40,000 clones, 82% of which are singletons. Sequences were derived from unsorted PBMCs, sampled 0.3 years after starting antiretroviral therapy. These receptors were collected from a man younger than 30 with HIV.

The chain is built from TRBV29-1 and TRBJ1-1; tentative D call: TRBD1 (5 bases). Germline CDR1 reads SQVTM; CDR2 reads ANQGSEA. V lost 7 bases, J lost 2 bases, and 14 bases lay in between. The CDR3 sequence is 13 residues long. The chain's CDR3 is CSAEPGPNTEAFF. In DNA form, the CDR3 reads TGCAGCGCCGAGCCGGGGCCAAACACTGAAGCTTTCTTT.

This clone was detected once. J is TRBJ2-2 and V is TRBV19; TRBD1 matches at 9 bases. Germline V gene sequence: CDR1 LNHDA, CDR2 SQIVND (reference sequence). This CDR3 comprises 17 residues. V lost 5 bases to trimming and J lost 0 bases; unmatched junction nucleotides: 7. CDR3 bases: TGTGCCAGTAGTCCTTACGGGACAGGGCCGAACACCGGGGAGCTGTTTTTT. Encoded protein: CASSPYGTGPNTGELFF.

The rearrangement links TRBV7-3 to TRBJ2-3; possibly TRBD2 for D (5 bases). The CDR3 length is 13 residues. V gave up 2 bases and J gave up 3 bases, with 6 bases separating them. Germline loops: CDR1 SGHTA, CDR2 FQGTGA. CDR3 region: CASSLSGTDTQYF. In DNA, the CDR3 is TGTGCCAGCAGCTTATCGGGGACAGATACGCAGTATTTT.

The chain uses TRBV7-8 and TRBJ2-7; maybe TRBD2 (6 bases). The CDR3 is 14 residues long. V gave up 5 bases and J gave up 1 base, with 12 bases separating them. Germline V gives CDR1 SGHVS, CDR2 FQNEAQ. The CDR3 DNA reads TGTGCCAGCAGCAGCTCTAGCGCGTCCTACGAGCAGTACTTC. Amino acid sequence: CASSSSSASYEQYF. The variable domain in full, completed from reference TRBV7-8 and TRBJ2-7, reads GAGVSQSPRYKVAKRGQDVALRCDPISGHVSLFWYQQALGQGPEFLTYFQNEAQLDKSGLPSDRFFAERPEGSVSTLKIQRTQQEDSAVYLCASSSSSASYEQYFGPGTRLTVT.

V is TRBV4-3 and J is TRBJ2-1; D remains unclear. The germline V and J ends were trimmed by 0 bases and 2 bases, with 8 bases remaining between them. The CDR3 loop spans 15 amino acids. Germline V lookup: CDR1 LGHNA, CDR2 YSLEER. CDR3 sequence (DNA): TGCGCCAGCAGCCAAGATTCGGAAACCTACAATGAGCAGTTCTTC. Translated: CASSQDSETYNEQFF.

This clone was seen a few times. The DNA of the CDR3 is TGTGCCAGTAACCAGGTGGCCGGGGAGCTGTTTTTT. This sequence encodes CASNQVAGELFF. The genes are TRBV19 and TRBJ2-2; D not resolved. This CDR3 is 12 amino acids long. The V end was cut by 7 bases, the J end by 6 bases, with 9 bases between. The germline V gene encodes CDR1 LNHDA and CDR2 SQIVND (reference sequence).

In this sample, this clone turned up once. This sequence joins TRBV9 and TRBJ1-5; perhaps TRBD1 as D (5 bases). The germline CDR1 and CDR2 sequences are SGDLS and YYNGEE. The CDR3 spans 14 residues. Deletions cut 1 base from V and 6 bases from J, with 11 bases between. Here the CDR3 reads CASSVSGLGQPQHF. The CDR3 DNA is TGTGCCAGCAGCGTATCAGGGCTCGGTCAGCCCCAGCATTTT.

The table lists this clone with a few counts. V usage is TRBV13 and J usage is TRBJ1-6, with no clear D. The CDR3 is 15 residues long. Germline V gives CDR1 PRHDT, CDR2 FYEKMQ (reference sequence). The ends were cut back, 5 bases at V and 7 bases at J, with 15 bases in the middle. CDR3 DNA sequence: TGTGCCAGCAGCCGGTGGGAGGGCACCAATTCACCCCTCCACTTT. Amino acid sequence: CASSRWEGTNSPLHF.

With respect to this clone: Relative to the germline gene, one junction end is altered; a read error may explain this. The chain combines TRBV6-6 with TRBJ2-4, with 7 bases matching TRBD2. This CDR3 has 12 amino acids. Looked up from germline, CDR1 is MNHNY and CDR2 is SVGAGI (reference sequence). CDR3 in amino acids: CASSPLWGGPHF. The CDR3 DNA reads TGTGCCAGCAGCCCACTTTGGGGGGGTCCCCATTTC.

The chain employs TRBV19 and TRBJ2-1, with TRBD1 as a possible D gene (5 bases). The CDR3 contains 16 residues. The germline gives CDR1 LNHDA, CDR2 SQIVND (reference sequence). Trimming stripped 0 bases from V and 2 bases from J, with 11 bases between. The CDR3 is CASSIEPIGAYNEQFF. CDR3 DNA sequence: TGTGCCAGTAGTATAGAACCGATAGGGGCCTACAATGAGCAGTTCTTC.

This rearrangement joins TRBV30 to TRBJ2-2; weak D call: TRBD2 (5 bases). This CDR3 contains 14 residues. Trimming left V 0 bases short and J 8 bases short, with 13 bases between. Germline V gene sequence: CDR1 GTSNPN, CDR2 SVGIG (reference sequence). The CDR3 region is CAWSVWRGRGELFF. The CDR3 coding sequence is TGTGCCTGGAGTGTATGGCGCGGGCGGGGGGAGCTGTTTTTT.